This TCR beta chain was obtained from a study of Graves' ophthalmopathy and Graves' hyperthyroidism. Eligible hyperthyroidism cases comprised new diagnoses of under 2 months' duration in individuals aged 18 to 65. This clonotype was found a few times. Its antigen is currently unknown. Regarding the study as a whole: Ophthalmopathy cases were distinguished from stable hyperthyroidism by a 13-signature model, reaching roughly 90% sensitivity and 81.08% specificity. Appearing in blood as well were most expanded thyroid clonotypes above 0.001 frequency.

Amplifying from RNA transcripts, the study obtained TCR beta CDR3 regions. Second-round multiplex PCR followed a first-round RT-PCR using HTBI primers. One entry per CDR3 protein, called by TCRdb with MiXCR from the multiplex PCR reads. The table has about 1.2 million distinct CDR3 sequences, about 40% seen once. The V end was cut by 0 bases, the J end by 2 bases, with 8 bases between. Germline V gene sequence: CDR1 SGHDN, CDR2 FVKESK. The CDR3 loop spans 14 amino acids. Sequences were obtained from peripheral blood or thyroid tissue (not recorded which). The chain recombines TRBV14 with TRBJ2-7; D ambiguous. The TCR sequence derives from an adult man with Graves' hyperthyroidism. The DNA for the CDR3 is TGTGCCAGCAGCCAAGATACGGCCGCCTACGAGCAGTACTTC. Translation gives CASSQDTAAYEQYF.